The 20 T cell receptor beta chains listed next were all sequenced from one sample in a study of graft-versus-host responses after intestinal transplantation. Stimulators, approximately 200,000 irradiated and violet-dye-labeled cells, were plated with approximately 200,000 CFSE-labeled responder cells. Profiled with immunoSEQ multiplex PCR; TCRdb holds only in-frame clones, not every one. The sample lists roughly 16,000 clones; approximately 39% were seen once. The input for sequencing was alloreactive CD8+ T cells from a mixed lymphocyte reaction culture, taken before intestinal transplant. The subset is: CFSE-low proliferating T cells sorted from roughly six-day pre-transplant mixed lymphocyte reaction (GvH or HvG direction). The receptors were gathered from a human patient who received an intestinal transplant.

The rearrangement joins TRBV5-1 to TRBJ2-7; either TRBD1 or TRBD2 may fit D (6 bases each). Per germline, CDR1 SGHRS and CDR2 YFSETQ. V gave up 0 bases and J gave up 5 bases, with 12 bases separating them. The CDR3 is 14 residues long. The CDR3 region has the DNA TGCGCCAGCAGCTTGGTACTAGGGGGGAACGAGCAGTACTTC. This translates into CASSLVLGGNEQYF. Supplemented by reference TRBV5-1 and TRBJ2-7, the full variable domain reads KAGVTQTPRYLIKTRGQQVTLSCSPISGHRSVSWYQQTPGQGLQFLFEYFSETQRNKGNFPGRFSGRQFSNSRSEMNVSTLELGDSALYLCASSLVLGGNEQYFGPGTRLTVT.

J is TRBJ2-2 and V is TRBV4-3, with D perhaps TRBD2 (5 bases). CDR3 size: 15 residues. V lost 0 bases, J lost 5 bases, and 10 bases lay in between. Per germline, CDR1 LGHNA and CDR2 YSLEER. The CDR3 here is CASSQETGRTGELFF. CDR3 in DNA: TGCGCCAGCAGCCAAGAAACGGGAAGGACCGGGGAGCTGTTTTTT.

The chain links TRBV6-5 to TRBJ2-5, with D perhaps TRBD1 or TRBD2 (7 bases each). The end of the DNA fits TRBJ2-7 better, so the J call may be wrong. There are 15 residues in the CDR3. The germline CDR1 and CDR2 sequences are MNHEY and SVGAGI. CDR3 residues: CASSPNRGGAYEQYF. The CDR3 nucleotides are TGTGCCAGCAGCCCTAACAGGGGAGGGGCCTACGAGCAGTACTTC.

Only one count was recorded for this clone. This chain joins TRBV10-3 and TRBJ2-7; 7 positions match TRBD2. The CDR3 loop spans 12 amino acids. V lost 10 bases and J lost 0; bases outside the gene matches: 3. Per the germline V gene, CDR1 is ENHRY and CDR2 is SYGVKD. The CDR3 loop is CATLADSYEQYF. The CDR3 DNA reads TGTGCCACCCTAGCGGACTCCTACGAGCAGTACTTC.

The rearrangement links TRBV5-5 to TRBJ2-7, with D unclear. Germline CDR1 reads SGHKS; CDR2 reads YYEKEE (reference sequence). CDR3 length: 13 amino acids. V shed 6 bases and J shed 2 bases, with 12 bases lying between them. The CDR3 nucleotides read TGTGCCAGCATAAAGGACGGAACCTACGAGCAGTACTTC. It encodes CASIKDGTYEQYF. The variable domain in full, with the rest retrieved from reference TRBV5-5 and TRBJ2-7, is DAGVTQSPTHLIKTRGQQVTLRCSPISGHKSVSWYQQVLGQGPQFIFQYYEKEERGRGNFPDRFSARQFPNYSSELNVNALLLGDSALYLCASIKDGTYEQYFGPGTRLTVT.

The chain links TRBV4-1 to TRBJ1-1; D unclear. Germline V gene sequence: CDR1 MGHRA, CDR2 YSYEKL. The CDR3 totals 15 residues. V gave up 0 bases and J gave up 1 base, with 9 bases separating them. CDR3 amino acids: CASSQEWFGNTEAFF. In DNA form, the CDR3 reads TGCGCCAGCAGCCAAGAATGGTTCGGGAACACTGAAGCTTTCTTT.

This clone is termed large (0.1 to 1%). Other DNA variants within this sample encode the same CDR3. The chain joins TRBV27 to TRBJ2-7; D not certain. Germline V gene data show CDR1 as MNHEY and CDR2 as SMNVEV (reference sequence). CDR3 size: 13 residues. V was cut by 3 bases and J by 3 bases, with 9 bases left in between. The DNA of the CDR3 is TGTGCCAGCAGTTTCGGTGGGAACTACGAGCAGTACTTC. Translating gives CASSFGGNYEQYF.

As DNA, the CDR3 is TGTGCCAGCAGTTATAGTCTGATGAACACTGAAGCTTTCTTT. Protein product: CASSYSLMNTEAFF. This chain links TRBV6-1 with TRBJ1-1, with D unresolved. V dropped 5 bases and J dropped 0 bases, with 10 bases sitting between them. Germline assignment: CDR1 MNHNS and CDR2 SASEGT. This CDR3 contains 14 residues.

The genes are TRBV11-1 and TRBJ2-5; 7 positions agree with TRBD1. The DNA end lines up better with TRBJ2-7; the J call may be wrong. This CDR3 region has 15 residues. Per germline, CDR1 SGHAT and CDR2 FQDESV (reference sequence). CDR3 bases: TGTGCCAGCAGCTGGGGACAGCAACCTACCTACGAGCAGTACTTC. It encodes CASSWGQQPTYEQYF.

Many counts were recorded for this clone. J is TRBJ1-2 and V is TRBV13; TRBD1 matches at 7 bases. The V segment lost 4 bases and the J segment 5 bases; nucleotides outside the gene matches: 4. The CDR3 has 13 amino acids. The germline V gene has CDR1 PRHDT and CDR2 FYEKMQ (reference sequence). DNA of the CDR3: TGTGCCAGCAGCTCCGGGACAGCTTATGGCTACACCTTC. This gives the protein CASSSGTAYGYTF.

The table lists this clone with a few counts. This chain connects TRBV6-1 to TRBJ1-1; no definite D call. Germline V gene sequence: CDR1 MNHNS, CDR2 SASEGT. The CDR3 totals 12 residues. Between the trimmed V and J ends, which lost 11 bases and 1 base, there was a span of 11 bases. CDR3 in DNA: TGTGCCGTGGGCCTAGAGAACACTGAAGCTTTCTTT. It translates to CAVGLENTEAFF.

The V and J genes are TRBV5-1 and TRBJ2-7; 11 bases fit TRBD2. This CDR3 is built from 15 residues. V gave up 4 bases and J gave up 2 bases; unmatched junction bases: 5. Looked up from germline, CDR1 is SGHRS and CDR2 is YFSETQ. The CDR3 DNA follows: TGCGCCAGCAGCCAACTAGCGGGAGTTACCTACGAGCAGTACTTC. Residues: CASSQLAGVTYEQYF.

This clone was seen only a few times. V is TRBV29-1 and J is TRBJ1-1; TRBD1 aligns across 7 bases. This CDR3 is 13 amino acids long. Germline V gene data show CDR1 as SQVTM and CDR2 as ANQGSEA. Trimming removed 5 bases from V and 0 bases from J; junction bases left unmatched: 3. In DNA, the CDR3 is TGCAGCGTTACAGGGGTCCTGAACACTGAAGCTTTCTTT. It is translated as CSVTGVLNTEAFF.

Only a few counts were recorded for this clone. The genes are TRBV19 and TRBJ1-5; no clear D gene. Trimming stripped 7 bases from V and 3 bases from J, with 16 bases between. The CDR3 covers 15 residues. The germline CDR1 and CDR2 sequences are LNHDA and SQIVND (reference sequence). This CDR3 reads CASTIVREINQPQHF. CDR3 DNA sequence: TGTGCCAGTACCATAGTAAGGGAAATCAATCAGCCCCAGCATTTT. Variable domain in full (rest from reference TRBV19 and TRBJ1-5): DGGITQSPKYLFRKEGQNVTLSCEQNLNHDAMYWYRQDPGQGLRLIYYSQIVNDFQKGDIAEGYSVSREKKESFPLTVTSAQKNPTAFYLCASTIVREINQPQHFGDGTRLSIL.

V and J are TRBV27 and TRBJ2-5, with 11 bases identical to TRBD2. The CDR3 covers 19 residues. The germline V gene encodes CDR1 MNHEY and CDR2 SMNVEV (reference sequence). With 5 bases clipped from V and 1 base from J, the junction kept 15 bases outside the gene matches. CDR3 protein: CASSPIGTSGTTTQETQYF. The CDR3 bases are TGTGCCAGCAGTCCCATCGGGACTAGCGGAACTACCACCCAAGAGACCCAGTACTTC.

This clone was observed once. The gene calls are TRBV29-1 and TRBJ2-3; TRBD2 matches at 7 bases. Germline CDR1 is SQVTM and CDR2 is ANQGSEA. The CDR3 loop spans 15 amino acids. V lost 3 bases, J lost 0 bases, and 6 bases stayed unmatched. DNA of the CDR3: TGCAGCGTTGAGGCCCTAGCGGTGAGCACAGATACGCAGTATTTT. Protein sequence: CSVEALAVSTDTQYF.

Only one count was recorded for this clone. The V gene is TRBV5-1, the J gene TRBJ1-2; D gene uncertain. The germline gives CDR1 SGHRS, CDR2 YFSETQ. The V end lost 0 bases, the J end lost 2 bases, and 11 bases lay between the germline ends. The CDR3 has 15 amino acids. CDR3 sequence reads: CASSLARAQNYGYTF. The CDR3, as DNA: TGCGCCAGCAGCTTGGCCCGGGCGCAAAACTATGGCTACACCTTC.

The chain carries TRBV10-2 and TRBJ2-7, with 7 bases lining up with TRBD2. Germline V CDR1 and CDR2: WSHSY, SAAADI. CDR3 length: 13 amino acids. Trimming took 8 bases from V and 0 from J; bases not matched to a gene: 4. CDR3: CASLAESSYEQYF. The CDR3 DNA reads as TGCGCCAGCCTAGCGGAAAGCTCCTACGAGCAGTACTTC.

The rearrangement links TRBV4-2 to TRBJ2-7; D gene ambiguous. Germline CDR1 and CDR2: LGHNA and YNFKEQ. The ends were cut back, 5 bases at V and 0 bases at J, with 11 bases in the middle. The CDR3 spans 14 residues. As DNA, the CDR3 is TGTGCCAGCAGCTTGGAAAGGGCCTCCTACGAGCAGTACTTC. It encodes CASSLERASYEQYF.

The chain is built from TRBV27 and TRBJ2-3; either TRBD1 or TRBD2 may supply D (5 bases each). V lost 2 bases and J 4 bases, leaving 13 bases between the germline ends. Germline assignment: CDR1 MNHEY and CDR2 SMNVEV (reference sequence). This CDR3 region has 15 residues. The CDR3 DNA reads as TGTGCCAGCAGTTTAAAAAGAGGGGTTCCAGATACGCAGTATTTT. Its protein is CASSLKRGVPDTQYF.